The clone carrying this T cell receptor beta chain was seen a few times. This specimen belongs to a study of tumor and adjacent non-tumor tissue in lung cancer. Germline loops: CDR1 SNHLY, CDR2 FYNNEI. Trimming removed 6 bases at V and 0 bases at J, with 9 bases between. The CDR3 sequence is 14 residues long. This sample's RNA came from whole unsorted tissue. This non-tumor lung sample came from over 3 cm beyond the tumor edge. A modified ARM-PCR protocol with three rounds of nested PCR amplified TCRbeta. TCRdb used MiXCR to reprocess the multiplex PCR reads, holding one entry per CDR3 protein. This sample carries roughly 45,000 distinct CDR3 sequences, roughly 66% of them seen once, and the ten largest clones take roughly 44%.

Sequenced sample: distant non-tumor lung tissue. This TCR derives from a man aged 50 or older with non-small cell lung cancer. This rearrangement joins TRBV2 to TRBJ2-1; D unclear. CDR3 in amino acids: CASRKESSYNEQFF. Written as DNA, the CDR3 is TGTGCCAGCAGAAAGGAAAGCTCCTACAATGAGCAGTTCTTC.